What follows is one T cell receptor beta chain and its context. The data are from a study of blood T cell repertoires in COVID-19. Study in general: The United States, Italy and Spain were the sources of the acute and convalescent COVID-19 samples. T cells, B-cell-depleted T cells, or PBMCs provided the cDNA or gDNA that served as material.

TCRdb's table, derived via immunoSEQ multiplex PCR, lists solely in-frame clones and lacks some. This repertoire shows under 300,000 clones, more than 75% found once; its top ten account for 3.3%. CDR1 is SGHAT, CDR2 FQNNGV, per germline. The CDR3 extends over 15 amino acids. With 3 bases removed from V and 1 base from J, the gap between germline ends came to 9 bases. Residents of 20 to 25 US areas, aged roughly 18 to 89 years, made up the participants. Membership in each cohort depended on participant-reported clinical history. The sequence was collected from a woman aged 40 to 50 with acute COVID-19. The sample was PBMCs or T cells enriched from blood (not recorded which). V gene TRBV11-2 combines with J gene TRBJ2-2; perhaps TRBD2 as D (6 bases). The CDR3 sequence: CASSFWGVNTGELFF. The CDR3 coding sequence is TGTGCCAGCAGCTTTTGGGGGGTGAACACCGGGGAGCTGTTTTTT.